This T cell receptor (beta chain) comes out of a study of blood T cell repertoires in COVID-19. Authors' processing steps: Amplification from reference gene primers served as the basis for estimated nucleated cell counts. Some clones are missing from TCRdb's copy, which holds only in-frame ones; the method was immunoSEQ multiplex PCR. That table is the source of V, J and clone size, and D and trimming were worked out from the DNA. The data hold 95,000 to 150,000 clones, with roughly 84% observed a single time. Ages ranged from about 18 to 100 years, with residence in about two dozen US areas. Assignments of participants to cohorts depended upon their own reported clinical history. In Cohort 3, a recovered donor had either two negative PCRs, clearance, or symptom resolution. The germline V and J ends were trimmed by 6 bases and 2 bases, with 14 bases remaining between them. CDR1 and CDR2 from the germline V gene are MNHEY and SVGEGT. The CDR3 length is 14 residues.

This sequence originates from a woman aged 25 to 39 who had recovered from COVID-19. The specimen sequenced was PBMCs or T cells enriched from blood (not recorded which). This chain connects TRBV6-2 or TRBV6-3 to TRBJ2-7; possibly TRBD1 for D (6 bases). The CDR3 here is CASSRLDSPYEQYF. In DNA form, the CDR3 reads TGTGCCAGCAGCCGACTGGACAGCCCCTACGAGCAGTACTTC.